The entry below describes one T cell receptor beta chain. The data are from a study of blood T cell repertoires in COVID-19. Whole-study context: The samples span acute and convalescent COVID-19 from the United States, Italy and Spain. From T cells, B-cell-depleted T cells, or PBMCs came the material, which was cDNA or gDNA.

In the authors' workflow: Scientists estimated how many nucleated cells there were by amplifying reference gene primers. Sequencing was performed with immunoSEQ multiplex PCR; in TCRdb, only in-frame clones are kept and a portion is missing. The V and J calls and clone size were taken over from that table, and D and trimming were inferred from the DNA. Among over 110,000 clones, around 90% were seen once, and the ten largest hold about 1.8%. The CDR3 spans 14 residues. Trimming shortened V by 2 bases and J by 4 bases, and 12 bases separated the two germline ends. Germline V gives CDR1 SGDLS, CDR2 YYNGEE.

The TCR sequence derives from a woman aged 45-59 years with acute or convalescent COVID-19. The chain carries TRBV9 and TRBJ1-1, with TRBD1 as a possible D gene (5 bases). The sample consisted of peripheral blood. This CDR3 is CASSVRGMGTEAFF. CDR3 nucleotides: TGTGCCAGCAGCGTTCGGGGGATGGGCACTGAAGCTTTCTTT.